The rows below give T cell receptor beta chains drawn from one sample of a study of identifying expanded T cells in peripheral blood. Profiled with immunoSEQ multiplex PCR; TCRdb holds only in-frame clones, not every one. In the table there are about 110,000 clones, around 90% of which are singletons. The specimen sequenced was blood. The receptors stem from a person between 18 and 69 years old in good health. The CDR3 runs from the conserved cysteine through the conserved F or W. The order of the fields is J gene, V gene, clone size, D gene, CDR3 DNA, CDR3 protein. A D gene is named only where the DNA matches it firmly. Some rows have no size entry. The others give once, few or many, or a class for an expanded clone.

TRBJ1-1 | TRBV6-6 | - | - | TGTGCCAGCAGTTACTCGAGGCAGGGTGGAAGTTCGGCTTTCTTT | CASSYSRQGGSSAFF
TRBJ2-1 | TRBV7-9 | - | TRBD2 | TGTGCCAGCAGCCGCAATCGGGGGGTGATTGAGCAGTTCTTC | CASSRNRGVIEQFF
TRBJ1-4 | TRBV5-1 | - | - | TGCGCCAGCAGCACGGGGGACGAAAAACTGTTTTTT | CASSTGDEKLFF
TRBJ2-3 | TRBV5-1 | - | - | TGCGCCAGCAGCTTGGCGGGAATGCCTAGCACAGATACGCAGTATTTT | CASSLAGMPSTDTQYF
TRBJ2-7 | TRBV2 | - | TRBD1 | TGTGCCAGCAGTGACACAGGGGGCACCCACGAGCAGTACTTC | CASSDTGGTHEQYF
TRBJ2-3 | TRBV7-6 | - | - | TGTGCCAGCAGCTTAGCCTTGACAGATACGCAGTATTTT | CASSLALTDTQYF
TRBJ1-3 | TRBV19 | once | TRBD1 | TGTGCCAGTAGTACTCGGACAGGGGGACTGGGCAACTCTGGAAACACCATATATTTT | CASSTRTGGLGNSGNTIYF
TRBJ2-7 | TRBV18 | - | - | TGTGCCAGCTCACCAAAGTCCGGGGGCATGGCCTACGAGCAGTACTTC | CASSPKSGGMAYEQYF
TRBJ2-1 | TRBV6-6 | - | TRBD1 | TGTGCCAGCACCGGACAGGGGTCGGGGTACAATGAGCAGTTCTTC | CASTGQGSGYNEQFF
TRBJ1-1 | TRBV19 | - | - | TGTGCCAGTAGTATAGTTAAAGAGATGAACACTGAAGCTTTCTTT | CASSIVKEMNTEAFF
TRBJ1-2 | TRBV9 | - | - | TGTGCCAGCAGCGTAGCGTCAACCGTCCTTAACTATGGCTACACCTTC | CASSVASTVLNYGYTF
TRBJ2-2 | TRBV19 | - | - | TGTGCCAGTAGTGATGTAGGCACCGGGGAGCTGTTTTTT | CASSDVGTGELFF
TRBJ2-1 | TRBV7-9 | - | TRBD2 | TGTGCCAGCAGCTTAGGACTAGCGGGGGTTGAGCAGTTCTTC | CASSLGLAGVEQFF
TRBJ2-2 | TRBV11-3 | - | - | TGTGCCAGCGAACCGGGACAAAGGACCACCGGGGAGCTGTTTTTT | CASEPGQRTTGELFF
TRBJ1-3 | TRBV28 | - | - | TGTGCCAGCAGTTTGACAGCCCAAGGGTCTGGAAACACCATATATTTT | CASSLTAQGSGNTIYF
TRBJ1-5 | TRBV7-4 | - | - | TGTGCCAGCAGCTTAATGCCAGTCGGAATCAATCAGCCCCAGCATTTT | CASSLMPVGINQPQHF
TRBJ2-7 | TRBV19 | - | TRBD1 | TGTGCCAGTAGTACGGACAGGGCAGCAGGGTACGAGCAGTACTTC | CASSTDRAAGYEQYF
TRBJ1-2 | TRBV13 | - | TRBD1 | TGTGCCAGCAGCTTAGGCAGGGGGGAACTCCGCCGGATTGGCTACACCTTC | CASSLGRGELRRIGYTF
TRBJ1-5 | TRBV27 | - | TRBD1 | TGTGCCAGCAGTTTAGTCCCGAGGGGGCTGGGTCAGCCCCAGCATTTT | CASSLVPRGLGQPQHF
TRBJ2-2 | TRBV7-3 | once | - | TGTGCCAGCAGCTTAGGGGGATGGGCAGCGAACACCGGGGAGCTGTTTTTT | CASSLGGWAANTGELFF
TRBJ2-1 | TRBV19 | - | TRBD2 | TGTGCCAGTAGTAAAATCGGGCGCACTAGCGGGATGAATGAGCAGTTCTTC | CASSKIGRTSGMNEQFF
TRBJ2-7 | TRBV6-1 | - | - | TGTGCCAGCAGTACCCAGGGGTCCGAGCAGTACTTC | CASSTQGSEQYF
TRBJ1-2 | TRBV28 | - | TRBD1 | TGTGCCAGCAGCTCAATTACAGGGGCGGAGGGCTACACCTTC | CASSSITGAEGYTF
TRBJ2-7 | TRBV15 | - | - | TGTGCCACCAGCAGATCTAGAGGCGAGCAGTACTTC | CATSRSRGEQYF
TRBJ1-2 | TRBV9 | - | TRBD1 | TGTGCCAGCAGCGAAGACCGGGACAGGGGGTTCAGAGGCTATGGCTACACCTTC | CASSEDRDRGFRGYGYTF
TRBJ2-2 | TRBV5-1 | - | TRBD1 | TGCGCCAGCAGCTTGGCCGGGCAGGGGGTCACCGGGGAGCTGTTTTTT | CASSLAGQGVTGELFF
TRBJ2-2 | TRBV25-1 | - | TRBD1 | TGTGCCAGCAGCCCGACAGGGGTAAACACCGGGGAGCTGTTTTTT | CASSPTGVNTGELFF
TRBJ1-1 | TRBV5-4 | - | TRBD1 | TGTGCCAGCAGCTGGGACCCGGGACAGATGAACACTGAAGCTTTCTTT | CASSWDPGQMNTEAFF
TRBJ1-5 | TRBV18 | - | - | TGTGCCAGCTCACGGAGAAGCAATCAGCCCCAGCATTTT | CASSRRSNQPQHF
TRBJ2-7 | TRBV2 | - | - | TGTGCCAGCACTCGGACGGAAAGCTCCTACGAGCAGTACTTC | CASTRTESSYEQYF
TRBJ1-2 | TRBV30 | - | - | TGTGCCTGGAGCCGGGGGTTTTTGGACTATGGCTACACCTTC | CAWSRGFLDYGYTF
TRBJ2-1 | TRBV7-3 | - | TRBD2 | TGTGCCAGCAGCTTACGACTAGCGGGGGACAATGAGCAGTTCTTC | CASSLRLAGDNEQFF